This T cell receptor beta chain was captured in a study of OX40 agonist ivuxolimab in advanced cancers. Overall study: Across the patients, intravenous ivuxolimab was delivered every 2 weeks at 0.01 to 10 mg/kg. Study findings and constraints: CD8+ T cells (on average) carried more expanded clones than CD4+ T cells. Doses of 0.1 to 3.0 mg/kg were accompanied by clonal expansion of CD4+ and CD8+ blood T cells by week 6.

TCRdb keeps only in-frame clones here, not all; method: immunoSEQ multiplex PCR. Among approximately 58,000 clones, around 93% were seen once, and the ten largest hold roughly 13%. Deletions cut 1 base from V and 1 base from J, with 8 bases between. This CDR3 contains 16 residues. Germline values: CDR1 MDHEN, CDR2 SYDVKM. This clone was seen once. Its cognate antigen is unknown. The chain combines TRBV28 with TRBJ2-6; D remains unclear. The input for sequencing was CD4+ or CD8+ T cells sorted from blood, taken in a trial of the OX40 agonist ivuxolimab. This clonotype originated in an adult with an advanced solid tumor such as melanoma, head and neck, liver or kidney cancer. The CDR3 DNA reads TGTGCCAGCAGTTTATCCGAATATTCTGGGGCCAACGTCCTGACTTTC. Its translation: CASSLSEYSGANVLTF.